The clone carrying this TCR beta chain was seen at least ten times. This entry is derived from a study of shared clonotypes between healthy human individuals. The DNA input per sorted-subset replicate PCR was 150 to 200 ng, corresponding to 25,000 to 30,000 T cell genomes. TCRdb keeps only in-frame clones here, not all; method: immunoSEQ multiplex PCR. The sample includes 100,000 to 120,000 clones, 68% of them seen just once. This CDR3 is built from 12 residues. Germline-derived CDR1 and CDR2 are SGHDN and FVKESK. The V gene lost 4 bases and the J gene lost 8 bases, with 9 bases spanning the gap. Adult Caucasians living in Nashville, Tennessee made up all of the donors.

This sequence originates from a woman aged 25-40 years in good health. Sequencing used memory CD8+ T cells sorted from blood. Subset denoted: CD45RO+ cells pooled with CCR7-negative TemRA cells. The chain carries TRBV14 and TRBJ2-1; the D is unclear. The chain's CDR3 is CASSLYGYEQFF. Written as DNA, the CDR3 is TGTGCCAGCAGCCTCTACGGCTATGAGCAGTTCTTC.